A selection of T cell receptor beta chains follows, all from one sample in a study of cytomegalovirus exposure and HLA in healthy donors. Profiled with immunoSEQ multiplex PCR; TCRdb holds only in-frame clones, not every one. The table records 150,000 to 200,000 clones, about four fifths of them present only once. Material for sequencing was PBMCs. These receptors were obtained from a woman aged 18-29 years in good health and CMV-seropositive. Each CDR3 is given with its conserved first and last residue. A D gene is named only where the DNA matches it firmly. Size is stated for part of the rows, as once, few or many counts, or as a class when the clone is expanded.

v_gene	j_gene	d_gene	abundance	CDR3nt	CDR3aa
TRBV4-1	TRBJ1-5	.	.	TGCGCCAGCAGCCCTACAGACAGGTCAAATCAGCCCCAGCATTTT	CASSPTDRSNQPQHF
TRBV18	TRBJ2-2	TRBD1	.	TGTGCCAGCTCACTTCAGGGGGCCAACACCGGGGAGCTGTTTTTT	CASSLQGANTGELFF
TRBV5-6	TRBJ2-5	TRBD1	.	TGTGCCAGCAGCCTACAGGGGGCCCAGTACTTC	CASSLQGAQYF
TRBV6-5	TRBJ1-1	TRBD1	few	TGTGCCAGCAGTTACGGACAGGGACTTGACCCTGAAGCTTTCTTT	CASSYGQGLDPEAFF
TRBV5-1	TRBJ1-1	.	.	TGCGCCAGCAGCTCCCTCCCAGAACATGAAGCTTTCTTT	CASSSLPEHEAFF
TRBV5-1	TRBJ1-2	.	.	TGCGCCAGCAGCTTGTATGCAGGATACTACACCTTC	CASSLYAGYYTF
TRBV9	TRBJ2-7	TRBD2	.	TGTGCCAGCAGCGTAGATGGTAGCGGGAGCTCCTACGAGCAGTACTTC	CASSVDGSGSSYEQYF
TRBV4-1	TRBJ1-6	TRBD1	.	TGCGCCAGCAGCCAGGCAACGGACAGGCAAAATTCACCCCTCCACTTT	CASSQATDRQNSPLHF
TRBV7-7	TRBJ2-2	.	.	TGTGCTAGCAGCTTAGCGGAGTGGAGGGGCGGCACCGGGGAGCTGTTTTTT	CASSLAEWRGGTGELFF
TRBV10-1	TRBJ2-7	.	few	TGCGCCAGCAGTGCCCAATACTCCACCTACGAGCAGTACTTC	CASSAQYSTYEQYF
TRBV27	TRBJ2-6	TRBD2	few	TGTGCCAGCAGTTTTGGAGGGACTAACGTAGCCAACGTCCTGACTTTC	CASSFGGTNVANVLTF
TRBV4-1	TRBJ2-2	.	.	TGCGCCAGCAGCCAATCAGGAGGGTGGACCGGGGAGCTGTTTTTT	CASSQSGGWTGELFF
TRBV27	TRBJ2-3	TRBD2	.	TGTGCCAGCAGGCTGACTAGCGGGATAACAGATACGCAGTATTTT	CASRLTSGITDTQYF
TRBV7-8	TRBJ2-3	.	.	TGTGCCAGCAGCTTATTTGGTCACACCGGAGGTACGCAGTATTTT	CASSLFGHTGGTQYF
TRBV6-1	TRBJ1-4	.	.	TGTGCCACTGGGGGGTCAGGGAATGAAAAACTGTTTTTT	CATGGSGNEKLFF
TRBV20-1	TRBJ1-2	.	few	TGCAGTGAAGACAGACTGCATGGCTACACCTTC	CSEDRLHGYTF
TRBV25-1	TRBJ2-3	TRBD2	few	TGTGCCAGCAGTGAGGTGGCGGGGGGAACAGATACGCAGTATTTT	CASSEVAGGTDTQYF
TRBV2	TRBJ1-5	TRBD1	.	TGTGCCAGCAGCGAAGGAATTCGCAGGGGACAGTTTGATCATGATAGCAATCAGCCCCAGCATTTT	CASSEGIRRGQFDHDSNQPQHF
TRBV11-2	TRBJ2-1	TRBD2	.	TGTGCCAGCAGCTTAGATAGTTTTGGGACTAGCGGTTTCTCCTACAATGAGCAGTTCTTC	CASSLDSFGTSGFSYNEQFF
TRBV6-6	TRBJ1-6	.	.	TGTGCCAGCAGTTACTCGGGGGGAACGTTTGAGTCACCCCTCCACTTT	CASSYSGGTFESPLHF
TRBV18	TRBJ1-2	.	.	TGTGCCAGCTCGGGGTCGGAGGGGACCTATGGCTACACCTTC	CASSGSEGTYGYTF